These 16 T cell receptor beta chains were all obtained from the same sample, sequenced in a study of T cells in localized non-small cell lung cancer. The assay was immunoSEQ multiplex PCR, and TCRdb's table has in-frame clones only and misses some. The data show tens of thousands of clones, more than 80% seen once. The specimen was peripheral blood, collected before any cancer treatment. Receptor source: a female donor aged 60 or older with stage I lung adenocarcinoma.

The chain has TRBV27 and TRBJ1-3, with 7 bases lining up with TRBD1. The CDR3 consists of 14 residues. From germline, CDR1 is MNHEY and CDR2 SMNVEV (reference sequence). Trimming took 3 bases from V and 4 from J; bases not matched to a gene: 3. Here the CDR3 reads CASSFRRGGNTIYF. In DNA form, the CDR3 reads TGTGCCAGCAGTTTCCGCAGGGGGGGAAACACCATATATTTT.

This clone came up a few times. V and J are TRBV7-6 and TRBJ1-5; unclear D gene. Deletions cut 1 base from V and 0 bases from J, with 7 bases between. The CDR3 is made up of 15 amino acids. Germline assignment: CDR1 SGHVS and CDR2 FNYEAQ. The CDR3 coding sequence is TGTGCCAGCAGCTTAGGGGCTTATAGCAATCAGCCCCAGCATTTT. Translation gives CASSLGAYSNQPQHF.

CDR3 in amino acids: CASSEGTGNYGYTF. The CDR3 DNA reads as TGTGCCAGCAGTGAAGGGACAGGGAACTATGGCTACACCTTC. The chain has TRBV6-1 and TRBJ1-2; 8 bases match TRBD1. The ends lost 1 base at V and 2 bases at J; junction bases unmatched: 0. Germline lookup yields CDR1 MNHNS and CDR2 SASEGT. The CDR3 consists of 14 residues.

The J gene is TRBJ1-1, the V gene TRBV6-5; no reliable D call. The CDR3 totals 13 residues. V lost 2 bases to trimming and J lost 3 bases, with 7 bases between them. CDR1 and CDR2 (germline): MNHEY, SVGAGI. CDR3 loop: CASSYEGYTEAFF. The CDR3 DNA follows: TGTGCCAGCAGTTACGAGGGATACACTGAAGCTTTCTTT.

The J gene is TRBJ2-2, the V gene TRBV9; D is unresolved. CDR3 length equals 13 residues. Germline assignment: CDR1 SGDLS and CDR2 YYNGEE. The V end was cut by 5 bases, the J end by 3 bases, with 8 bases between. Here the CDR3 DNA reads TGTGCCAGCAGACATCGACACACCGGGGAGCTGTTTTTT. It is translated as CASRHRHTGELFF.

The chain joins TRBV5-1 to TRBJ1-1; D is unresolved. V was cut by 7 bases and J by 1 base, with 8 bases left in between. CDR3 length: 12 residues. Germline V gene data show CDR1 as SGHRS and CDR2 as YFSETQ. The CDR3 DNA reads as TGCGCCAGCGGTCCATGGAACACTGAAGCTTTCTTT. This encodes CASGPWNTEAFF.

This rearrangement joins TRBV5-4 to TRBJ1-5; D is unresolved. The CDR3 contains 10 residues. CDR1 SGHNT and CDR2 YYREEE come from the germline V gene (reference sequence). V shed 5 bases and J shed 16 bases, with 13 bases lying between them. The CDR3 DNA follows: TGTGCCAGCAGGTGGCTCTCGATCCATTTT. The encoded protein is CASRWLSIHF.

This CDR3 reads CASSLDSQGEAFF. The CDR3 DNA is TGTGCCAGCAGCTTAGATTCACAGGGGGAAGCTTTCTTT. This sequence joins TRBV11-3 and TRBJ1-1, with 7 positions matching TRBD1. V lost 0 bases to trimming and J lost 8 bases; unmatched junction nucleotides: 3. This CDR3 region has 13 residues. Germline V gene sequence: CDR1 SGHNT, CDR2 YENEEA.

V usage is TRBV9 and J usage is TRBJ2-1; no clear D gene. Germline assignment: CDR1 SGDLS and CDR2 YYNGEE. The CDR3 covers 13 residues. V lost 2 bases and J 7 bases, leaving 10 bases between the germline ends. CDR3 coding DNA: TGTGCCAGCAGCGTCGACATCGGGAATGAGCAGTTCTTC. As protein: CASSVDIGNEQFF.

The chain employs TRBV20-1 and TRBJ2-7; D is ambiguous. Germline CDR1 reads DFQATT; CDR2 reads SNEGSKA (reference sequence). This CDR3 comprises 11 residues. Trimming cost V 0 bases and J 6 bases, with 6 bases left between them. This CDR3 is CSARDPGEQYV. The CDR3 coding sequence is TGCAGTGCTAGAGATCCAGGCGAGCAGTACGTC.

This rearrangement joins TRBV5-4 to TRBJ2-3; the D is unclear. Germline loops: CDR1 SGHNT, CDR2 YYREEE (reference sequence). V gave up 2 bases and J gave up 1 base, with 5 bases separating them. The CDR3 contains 13 residues. This chain's CDR3 is CASSFHGTDTQYF. CDR3 in DNA: TGTGCCAGCAGCTTCCACGGCACAGATACGCAGTATTTT.

V is TRBV27 and J is TRBJ1-2; D possibly corresponds to TRBD1 (6 bases). The ends were cut back, 6 bases at V and 0 bases at J, with 23 bases in the middle. The CDR3 consists of 18 residues. The germline V gene encodes CDR1 MNHEY and CDR2 SMNVEV (reference sequence). The CDR3 loop reads CASRNIMTGSLANYGYTF. The CDR3 DNA reads as TGTGCCAGCAGGAACATAATGACAGGCTCTCTAGCTAACTATGGCTACACCTTC.

This chain joins TRBV5-1 and TRBJ2-1; the D is unclear. Between the trimmed V and J ends, which lost 0 bases and 4 bases, there was a span of 5 bases. CDR3 length: 13 amino acids. In germline, CDR1 is SGHRS, CDR2 YFSETQ. The CDR3 DNA follows: TGCGCCAGCAGCTTGGACAGATACAATGAGCAGTTCTTC. Translated: CASSLDRYNEQFF.

The chain employs TRBV7-9 and TRBJ2-4; 7 bases fit TRBD2. The CDR3 sequence is 14 residues long. Trimming removed 4 bases from V and 6 bases from J; junction bases left unmatched: 6. Looked up from germline, CDR1 is SEHNR and CDR2 is FQNEAQ (reference sequence). The CDR3 DNA reads as TGTGCCAGCAGCTCGCGGACGGGGGGAAACATTCAGTACTTC. Protein product: CASSSRTGGNIQYF.

The chain is built from TRBV10-3 and TRBJ1-1, with a possible D match to TRBD1 (5 bases). This CDR3 comprises 13 residues. The germline V and J ends were trimmed by 7 bases and 4 bases, with 13 bases remaining between them. Germline CDR1 is ENHRY and CDR2 is SYGVKD. CDR3 in amino acids: CAITARGPTEAFF. Here the CDR3 DNA reads TGTGCCATCACCGCGAGGGGCCCCACTGAAGCTTTCTTT.

The chain has TRBV5-1 and TRBJ2-3; 9 bases align to TRBD2. The trim removed 7 bases at V and 1 base at J, leaving 7 bases unmatched. Germline-derived CDR1 and CDR2 are SGHRS and YFSETQ. The CDR3 runs 15 residues. The CDR3 is CASRQRGDGTDTQYF. Written as DNA, the CDR3 is TGCGCCAGCCGCCAGCGGGGGGACGGCACAGATACGCAGTATTTT.